The rows below give T cell receptor beta chains drawn from one sample of a study of shared clonotypes between healthy human individuals. Produced via immunoSEQ multiplex PCR; TCRdb's table is partial and in-frame only. The sample lists 650,000 to 750,000 clones; about three quarters were seen once. The sequencing input was memory CD4+ T cells sorted from blood. The receptors come from a woman aged 25-40 years in good health. Both conserved end residues are part of each CDR3. The D gene is left open where the match is weak. Where a row states a size, it is once, few, many or the class of an expanded clone; other rows omit it.

V gene	clone size	J gene	D gene	CDR3 DNA	CDR3 protein
TRBV27	.	TRBJ2-1	TRBD1	TGTGCCAGCAGTTTAGTCGGGACAGGGTCCCATGAGCAGTTCTTC	CASSLVGTGSHEQFF
TRBV5-1	.	TRBJ1-1	TRBD1	TGCGCCAGCAGTCAGCGGGGACAGGGGAAAAGTAGGGAAGCTTTCTTT	CASSQRGQGKSREAFF
TRBV5-1	.	TRBJ1-1	.	TGCGCCAGCAGCTGGGCCCACGGGGGGAGGAACACTGAAGCTTTCTTT	CASSWAHGGRNTEAFF
TRBV6-5	.	TRBJ2-2	TRBD2	TGTGCCAGCAGTTCACCGACTAGCGGGAGGGCCGGGGAGCTGTTTTTT	CASSSPTSGRAGELFF
TRBV6-5	.	TRBJ1-5	.	TGTGCCAGCAGTGGCCAGCCCCAGCATTTT	CASSGQPQHF
TRBV6-5	.	TRBJ2-5	.	TGTGCCAGCAGTTACTCGGGAACGGAGACCCAGTACTTC	CASSYSGTETQYF
TRBV30	.	TRBJ2-2	.	TGTGCCTGGAGTGCACTATACGGGGAGCTGTTTTTT	CAWSALYGELFF
TRBV5-6	.	TRBJ2-7	TRBD1	TGTGCCAGCAGCGAGACGGACAGGCCCCCCTACGAGCAGTACTTC	CASSETDRPPYEQYF
TRBV9	.	TRBJ1-5	TRBD1	TGTGCCAGCAGCCTAACAGGGGGGGGTCAGCCCCAGCATTTT	CASSLTGGGQPQHF
TRBV18	.	TRBJ1-5	.	TGTGCCAGCTCACTGCAGTCGAATCAGCCCCAGCATTTT	CASSLQSNQPQHF
TRBV18	.	TRBJ1-3	.	TGTGCCAGCTCACCGAGCAGGTTCTCTGGAAACACCATATATTTT	CASSPSRFSGNTIYF
TRBV29-1	.	TRBJ2-1	.	TGCAGCGAGTCTAGGGTTAACTACAATGAGCAGTTCTTC	CSESRVNYNEQFF
TRBV28	few	TRBJ1-1	.	TGTGCCAGCAGTCAGACAACAACAGGGCGAGCTGAAGCTTTCTTT	CASSQTTTGRAEAFF
TRBV5-1	.	TRBJ2-7	TRBD2	TGCGCCAGCAGCTCCGGGACTAGCGGAGTCGAGCAGTACTTC	CASSSGTSGVEQYF
TRBV5-1	.	TRBJ2-2	TRBD1	TGCGCCAGCAAAGGGACAGGGGCCACCGGGGAGCTGTTTTTT	CASKGTGATGELFF
TRBV28	.	TRBJ1-2	.	TGTGCCAGCAGTTTAGATAAGCTAACCTACACCTTC	CASSLDKLTYTF
TRBV27	few	TRBJ1-5	TRBD1	TGTGCCAGCAGTACGGGACAGAGCAATCAGCCCCAGCATTTT	CASSTGQSNQPQHF
TRBV9	many	TRBJ2-2	.	TGTGCCAGCAGCGTAGCAGGGAACACCGGGGAGCTGTTTTTT	CASSVAGNTGELFF
TRBV5-8	once	TRBJ2-7	TRBD2	TGTGCCAGCAGCCCTGGACTAGCGATCGAGCAGTACTTC	CASSPGLAIEQYF
TRBV21-1	.	TRBJ2-7	.	TGTGCCAGCAGCCCACCCGGGACTAAAACTTCATCGGGCTACGAGCAGTACTTC	CASSPPGTKTSSGYEQYF
TRBV28	.	TRBJ1-3	.	TGTGCCAGCAGCCCACAGAGCTCTGGAAACACCATATATTTT	CASSPQSSGNTIYF
TRBV10-1	few	TRBJ2-1	TRBD2	TGCGCCAGCAGTGAGCAGACTAGCGGGAGCAATGAGCAGTTCTTC	CASSEQTSGSNEQFF
TRBV27	.	TRBJ2-1	.	TGTGCCAGCAGTTTATGGGGGAATGAGCAGTTCTTC	CASSLWGNEQFF
TRBV27	.	TRBJ2-7	.	TGTGCCAGCAGTTCGGGACTGGGGGAGTACTTC	CASSSGLGEYF
TRBV5-1	.	TRBJ2-1	.	TGCGCCAGCAGCTCGTCGTTAGGCGTTGAGGGTGTGTTCTTC	CASSSSLGVEGVFF
TRBV29-1	.	TRBJ2-5	TRBD2	TGCAGCGTGGGACTAGCGGGGGTCGAGACCCAGTACTTC	CSVGLAGVETQYF
TRBV11-2	few	TRBJ2-7	.	TGTGCCAGCAGCTACACGTTGGGGGCCTACGAGCAGTACTTC	CASSYTLGAYEQYF
TRBV5-1	few	TRBJ2-3	.	TGCGCCAGCAGCCGACTGGGATCTAGCACAGATACGCAGTATTTT	CASSRLGSSTDTQYF
TRBV19	.	TRBJ2-4	.	TGTGCCAGTAGTTCGACAACGAAAAACATTCAGTACTTC	CASSSTTKNIQYF
TRBV30	.	TRBJ1-4	.	TGTGCCTGGAGTCGACAGAATGAAAAACTGTTTTTT	CAWSRQNEKLFF
TRBV4-2	.	TRBJ2-5	.	TGTGCCAGCAGCCAACGAGGGGTCGGGAGTTTAGAGACCCAGTACTTC	CASSQRGVGSLETQYF
TRBV7-3	.	TRBJ2-5	.	TGTGCCAGCAGCTTAAACTCGTTCCAAGAGACCCAGTACTTC	CASSLNSFQETQYF
TRBV6-1	.	TRBJ1-3	TRBD1	TGTGCCAGCAGTGGAGGGACAGGGGGCCCTGGAAACACCATATATTTT	CASSGGTGGPGNTIYF
TRBV5-4	few	TRBJ2-5	TRBD1	TGTGCCAGCAGCGGACCGGGACAGCAAGAGACCCAGTACTTC	CASSGPGQQETQYF
TRBV30	.	TRBJ1-3	.	TGTGCCTGGGGACTTTACTCTGGAAACACCATATATTTT	CAWGLYSGNTIYF
TRBV4-2	.	TRBJ2-7	TRBD1	TGTGCCAGCAGCCAAGCCTCCGGACAGGTGACCTACGAGCAGTACTTC	CASSQASGQVTYEQYF
TRBV11-2	.	TRBJ2-7	.	TGTGCCAGCAGCATGTCACAGGGCAAGTGGTACTTC	CASSMSQGKWYF
TRBV9	few	TRBJ1-3	.	TGTGCCAGCAGCACACGCCAGCGGGGAGGGGACACCATATATTTT	CASSTRQRGGDTIYF
TRBV6-5	.	TRBJ1-2	.	TGTGCCAGCAGCTCTGCGGGGGGCTACACCTTC	CASSSAGGYTF
TRBV5-1	few	TRBJ1-5	TRBD1	TGCGCCAGCAGCCCCGGGACAGGGGAACAGCCCCAGCATTTT	CASSPGTGEQPQHF
TRBV5-1	.	TRBJ1-5	.	TGCGCCAGCAGCCGTGACGTATCCGCGGGTCAGCCCCAGCATTTT	CASSRDVSAGQPQHF
TRBV2	few	TRBJ2-2	TRBD1	TGTGCCAGCAGTCGGACAGGGTCCGGGGAGCTGTTTTTT	CASSRTGSGELFF